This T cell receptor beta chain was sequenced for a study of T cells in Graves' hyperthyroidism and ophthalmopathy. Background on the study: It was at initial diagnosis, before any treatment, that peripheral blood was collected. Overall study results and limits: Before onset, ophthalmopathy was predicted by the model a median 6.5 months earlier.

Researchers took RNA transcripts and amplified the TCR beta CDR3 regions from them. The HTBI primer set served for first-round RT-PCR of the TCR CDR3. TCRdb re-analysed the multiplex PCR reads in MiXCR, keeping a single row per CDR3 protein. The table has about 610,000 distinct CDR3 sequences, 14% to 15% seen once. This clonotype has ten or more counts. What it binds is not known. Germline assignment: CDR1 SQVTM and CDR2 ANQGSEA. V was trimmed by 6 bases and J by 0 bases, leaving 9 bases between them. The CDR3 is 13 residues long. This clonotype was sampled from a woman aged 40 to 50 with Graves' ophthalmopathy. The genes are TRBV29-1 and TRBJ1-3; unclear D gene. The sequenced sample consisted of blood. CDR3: CSVPGHSGNTIYF. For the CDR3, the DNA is TGCAGCGTCCCAGGTCACTCTGGAAACACCATATATTTT.